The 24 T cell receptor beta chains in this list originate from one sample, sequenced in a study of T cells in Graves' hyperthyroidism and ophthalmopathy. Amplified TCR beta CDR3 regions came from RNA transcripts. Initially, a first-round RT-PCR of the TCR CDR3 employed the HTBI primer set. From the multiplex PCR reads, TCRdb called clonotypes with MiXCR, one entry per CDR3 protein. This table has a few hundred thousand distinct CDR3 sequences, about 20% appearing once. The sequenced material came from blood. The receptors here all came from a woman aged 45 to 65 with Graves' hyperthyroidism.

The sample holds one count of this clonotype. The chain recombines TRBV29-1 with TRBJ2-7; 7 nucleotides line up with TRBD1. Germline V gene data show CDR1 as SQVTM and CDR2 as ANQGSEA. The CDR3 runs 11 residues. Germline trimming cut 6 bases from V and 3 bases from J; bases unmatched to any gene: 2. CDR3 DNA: TGCAGCGTAGGGGACAGCTACGAGCAGTACGTC. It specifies CSVGDSYEQYV.

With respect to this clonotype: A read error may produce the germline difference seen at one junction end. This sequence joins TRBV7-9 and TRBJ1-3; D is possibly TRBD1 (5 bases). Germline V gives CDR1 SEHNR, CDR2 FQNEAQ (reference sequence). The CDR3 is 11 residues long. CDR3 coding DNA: TGTGCCAGCAGCTTAGGACGGGACCCGCATTTT. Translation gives CASSLGRDPHF. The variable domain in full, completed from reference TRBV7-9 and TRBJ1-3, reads DTGVSQNPRHKITKRGQNVTFRCDPISEHNRLYWYRQTLGQGPEFLTYFQNEAQLEKSRLLSDRFSAERPKGSFSTLEIQRTEQGDSAMYLCASSLGRDPHFGEGSWLTVV.

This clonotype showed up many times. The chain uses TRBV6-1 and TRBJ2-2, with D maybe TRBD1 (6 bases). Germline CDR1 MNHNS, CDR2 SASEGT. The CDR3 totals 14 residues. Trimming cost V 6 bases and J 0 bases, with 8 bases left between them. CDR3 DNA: TGTGCCAGCAGGGGGACACCGAACACCGGGGAGCTGTTTTTT. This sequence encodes CASRGTPNTGELFF.

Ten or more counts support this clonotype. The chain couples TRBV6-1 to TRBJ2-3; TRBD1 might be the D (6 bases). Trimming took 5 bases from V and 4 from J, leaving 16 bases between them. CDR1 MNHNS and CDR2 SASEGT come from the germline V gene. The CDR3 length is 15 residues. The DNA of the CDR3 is TGTGCCAGCAGTAGGCAGGGGCAAACACCAGATACGCAGTATTTT. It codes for CASSRQGQTPDTQYF.

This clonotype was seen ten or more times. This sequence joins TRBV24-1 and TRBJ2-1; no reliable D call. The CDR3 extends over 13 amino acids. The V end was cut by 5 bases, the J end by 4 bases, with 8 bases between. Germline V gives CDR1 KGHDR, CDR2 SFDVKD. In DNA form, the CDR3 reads TGTGCCACCAGTGTCGGTGGATACAATGAGCAGTTCTTC. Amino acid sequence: CATSVGGYNEQFF.

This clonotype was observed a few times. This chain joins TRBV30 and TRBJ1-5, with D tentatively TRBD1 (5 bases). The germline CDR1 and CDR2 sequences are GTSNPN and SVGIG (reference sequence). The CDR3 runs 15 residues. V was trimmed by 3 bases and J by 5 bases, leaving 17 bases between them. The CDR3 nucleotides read TGTGCCTGGAGGGATTCCGGCAGGGCCTATCAGCCCCAGCATTTT. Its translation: CAWRDSGRAYQPQHF.

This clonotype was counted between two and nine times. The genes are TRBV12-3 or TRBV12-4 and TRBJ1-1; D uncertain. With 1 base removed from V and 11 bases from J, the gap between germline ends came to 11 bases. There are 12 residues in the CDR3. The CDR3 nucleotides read TGTGCCAGCAGTTTAGTGACGATCGGGGCTTTCTTT. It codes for CASSLVTIGAFF.

In nucleotides, the CDR3 is TGCGCCAGCAGCTCCCTTATCGACAGGACAAACCAAGAGACCCAGTACTTC. The encoded protein is CASSSLIDRTNQETQYF. This chain links TRBV5-1 with TRBJ2-5, with TRBD1 as a possible D gene (6 bases). The CDR3 loop spans 17 amino acids. Looked up from germline, CDR1 is SGHRS and CDR2 is YFSETQ. V was clipped by 3 bases and J by 0 bases, with 18 bases between them.

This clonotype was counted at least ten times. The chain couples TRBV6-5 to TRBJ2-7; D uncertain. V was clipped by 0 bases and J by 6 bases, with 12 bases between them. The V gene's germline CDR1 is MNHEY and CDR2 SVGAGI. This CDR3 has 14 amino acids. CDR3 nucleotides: TGTGCCAGCAGTTACTCGCCCAAATGGCGCGAGCAGTACTTC. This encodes CASSYSPKWREQYF.

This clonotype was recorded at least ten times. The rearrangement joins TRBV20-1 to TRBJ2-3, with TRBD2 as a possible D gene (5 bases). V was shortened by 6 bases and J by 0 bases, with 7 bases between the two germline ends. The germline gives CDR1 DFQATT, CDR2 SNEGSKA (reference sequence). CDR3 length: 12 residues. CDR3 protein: CSATGSTDTQYF. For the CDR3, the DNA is TGCAGTGCCACGGGGAGCACAGATACGCAGTATTTT.

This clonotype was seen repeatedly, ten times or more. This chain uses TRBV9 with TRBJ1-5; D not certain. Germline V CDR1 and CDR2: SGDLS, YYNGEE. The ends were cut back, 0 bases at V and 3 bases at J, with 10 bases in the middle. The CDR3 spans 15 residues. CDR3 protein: CASSVGGDLNQPQHF. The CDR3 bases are TGTGCCAGCAGCGTAGGAGGAGATCTCAATCAGCCCCAGCATTTT.

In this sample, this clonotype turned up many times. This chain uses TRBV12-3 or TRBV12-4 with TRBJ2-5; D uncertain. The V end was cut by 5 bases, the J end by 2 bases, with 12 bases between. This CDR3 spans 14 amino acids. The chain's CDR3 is CASSPLQMQETQYF. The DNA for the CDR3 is TGTGCCAGCAGTCCTCTCCAGATGCAAGAGACCCAGTACTTC.

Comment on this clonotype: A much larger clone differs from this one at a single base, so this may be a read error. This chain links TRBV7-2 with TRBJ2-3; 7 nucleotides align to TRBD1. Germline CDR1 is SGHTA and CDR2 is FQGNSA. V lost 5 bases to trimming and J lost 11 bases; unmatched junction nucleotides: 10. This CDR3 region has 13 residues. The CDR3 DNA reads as TGTGCCAGCAGCCCCCACCTCCGGGACAGGCAGTATTTT. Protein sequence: CASSPHLRDRQYF.

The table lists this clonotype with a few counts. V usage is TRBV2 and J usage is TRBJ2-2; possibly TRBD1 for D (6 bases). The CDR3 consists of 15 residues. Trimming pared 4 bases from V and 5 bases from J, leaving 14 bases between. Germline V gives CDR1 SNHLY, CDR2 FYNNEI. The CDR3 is CASSGRTAQTGELFF. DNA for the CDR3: TGTGCCAGCAGTGGGCGGACAGCCCAAACCGGGGAGCTGTTTTTT.

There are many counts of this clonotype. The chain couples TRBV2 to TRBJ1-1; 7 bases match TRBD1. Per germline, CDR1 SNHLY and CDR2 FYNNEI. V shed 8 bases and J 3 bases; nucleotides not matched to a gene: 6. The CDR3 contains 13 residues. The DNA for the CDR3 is TGTGCCAGCGGGGAGACAGGGTACACTGAAGCTTTCTTT. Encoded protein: CASGETGYTEAFF.

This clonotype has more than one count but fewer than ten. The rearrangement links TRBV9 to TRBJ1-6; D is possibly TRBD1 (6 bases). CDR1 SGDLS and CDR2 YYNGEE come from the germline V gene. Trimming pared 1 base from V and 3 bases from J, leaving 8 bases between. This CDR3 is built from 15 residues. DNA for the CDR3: TGTGCCAGCAGCGTAATAGGGGGCTATAATTCACCCCTCCACTTT. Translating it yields CASSVIGGYNSPLHF.

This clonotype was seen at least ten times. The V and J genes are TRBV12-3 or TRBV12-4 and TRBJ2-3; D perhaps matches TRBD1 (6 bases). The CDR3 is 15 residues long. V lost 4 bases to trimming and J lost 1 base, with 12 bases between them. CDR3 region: CASSYTGQGTDTQYF. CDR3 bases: TGTGCCAGCAGTTATACAGGGCAGGGCACAGATACGCAGTATTTT.

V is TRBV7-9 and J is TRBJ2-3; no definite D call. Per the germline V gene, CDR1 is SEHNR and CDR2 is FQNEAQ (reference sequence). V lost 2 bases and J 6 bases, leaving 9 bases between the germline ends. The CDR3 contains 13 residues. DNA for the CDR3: TGTGCCAGCAGCTTAAGTGGCATGGATACGCAGTATTTT. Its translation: CASSLSGMDTQYF.

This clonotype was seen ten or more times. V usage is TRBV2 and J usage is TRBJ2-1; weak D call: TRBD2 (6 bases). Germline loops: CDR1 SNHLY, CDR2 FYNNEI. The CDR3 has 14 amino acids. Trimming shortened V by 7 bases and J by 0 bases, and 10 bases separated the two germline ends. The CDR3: CASIRGNSYNEQFF. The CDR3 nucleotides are TGTGCCAGCATACGGGGGAACTCCTACAATGAGCAGTTCTTC.

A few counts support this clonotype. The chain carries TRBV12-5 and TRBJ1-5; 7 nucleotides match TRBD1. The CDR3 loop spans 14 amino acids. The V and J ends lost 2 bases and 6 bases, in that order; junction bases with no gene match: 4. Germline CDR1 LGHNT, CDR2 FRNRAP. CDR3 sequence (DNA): TGTGCTAGTGGTTTGTTCGCAGGGGGTCAGCCCCAGCATTTT. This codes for CASGLFAGGQPQHF.

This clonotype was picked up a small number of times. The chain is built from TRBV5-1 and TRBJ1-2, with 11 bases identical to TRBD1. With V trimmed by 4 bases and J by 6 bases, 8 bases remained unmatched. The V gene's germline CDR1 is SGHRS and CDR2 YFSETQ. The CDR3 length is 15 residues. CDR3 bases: TGCGCCAGCAGCCCGGGGACAGGGGGGCCCCATGGCTACACCTTC. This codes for CASSPGTGGPHGYTF. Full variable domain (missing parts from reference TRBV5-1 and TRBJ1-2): KAGVTQTPRYLIKTRGQQVTLSCSPISGHRSVSWYQQTPGQGLQFLFEYFSETQRNKGNFPGRFSGRQFSNSRSEMNVSTLELGDSALYLCASSPGTGGPHGYTFGSGTRLTVV.

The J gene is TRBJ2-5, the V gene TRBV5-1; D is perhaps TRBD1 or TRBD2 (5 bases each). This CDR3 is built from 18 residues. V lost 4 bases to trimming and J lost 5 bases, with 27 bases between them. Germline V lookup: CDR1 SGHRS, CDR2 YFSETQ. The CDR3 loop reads CASSRNGATGNPGETQYF. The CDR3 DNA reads TGCGCCAGCAGCCGTAACGGGGCCACTGGGAACCCTGGGGAGACCCAGTACTTC.

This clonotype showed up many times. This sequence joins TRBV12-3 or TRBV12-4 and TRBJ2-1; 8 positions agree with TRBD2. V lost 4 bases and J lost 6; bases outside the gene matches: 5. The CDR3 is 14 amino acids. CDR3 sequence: CASSSRTSSNEQFF. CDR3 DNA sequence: TGTGCCAGCAGTTCCCGGACTAGCTCCAATGAGCAGTTCTTC.

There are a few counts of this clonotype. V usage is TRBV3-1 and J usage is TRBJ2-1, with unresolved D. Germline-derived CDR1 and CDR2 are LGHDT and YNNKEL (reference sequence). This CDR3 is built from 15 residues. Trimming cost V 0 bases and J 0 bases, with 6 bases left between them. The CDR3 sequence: CASSQDQSSYNEQFF. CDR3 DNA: TGTGCCAGCAGCCAAGATCAGAGCTCCTACAATGAGCAGTTCTTC.